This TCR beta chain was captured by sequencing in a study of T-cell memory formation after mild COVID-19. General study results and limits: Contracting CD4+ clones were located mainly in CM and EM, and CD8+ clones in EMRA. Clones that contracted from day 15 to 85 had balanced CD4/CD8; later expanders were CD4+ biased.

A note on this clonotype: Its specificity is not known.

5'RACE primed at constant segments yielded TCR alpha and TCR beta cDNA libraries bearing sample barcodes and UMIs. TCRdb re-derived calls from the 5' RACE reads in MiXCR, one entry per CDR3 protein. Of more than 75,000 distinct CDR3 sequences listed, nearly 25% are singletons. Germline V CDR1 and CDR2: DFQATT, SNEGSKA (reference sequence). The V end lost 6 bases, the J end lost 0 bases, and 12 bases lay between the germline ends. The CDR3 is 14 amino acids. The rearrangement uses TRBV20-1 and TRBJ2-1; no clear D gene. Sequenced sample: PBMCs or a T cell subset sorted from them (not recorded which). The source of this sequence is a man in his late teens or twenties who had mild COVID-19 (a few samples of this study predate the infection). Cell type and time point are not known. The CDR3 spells CSAPVLSSYNEQFF. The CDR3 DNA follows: TGCAGTGCGCCGGTTTTGAGCTCCTACAATGAGCAGTTCTTC.